Below are 10 T cell receptor beta chains sequenced from a single sample in a study of cytomegalovirus exposure and HLA in healthy donors. It was with 60 Vbeta and 13 Jbeta primers that the PCR ran. TCRdb keeps only in-frame clones here, not all; method: immunoSEQ multiplex PCR. The data hold about 160,000 clones, with 75% to 90% observed a single time. The specimen sequenced was PBMCs. Every receptor here comes from a boy younger than 10 in good health and CMV-seronegative.

The V and J genes are TRBV5-1 and TRBJ2-5; D unresolved. Germline CDR1 is SGHRS and CDR2 is YFSETQ. The CDR3 spans 11 residues. Trimming cost V 6 bases and J 5 bases, with 8 bases left between them. For the CDR3, the DNA is TGCGCCAGCACCTATAAGGAGACCCAGTACTTC. Translating gives CASTYKETQYF.

Written as DNA, the CDR3 is TGTGCCAGCCTGGCGGGAACTACTTCCTACGAGCAGTACTTC. This gives the protein CASLAGTTSYEQYF. V and J are TRBV2 and TRBJ2-7; D may be TRBD2 (6 bases). The V end lost 8 bases, the J end lost 1 base, and 15 bases lay between the germline ends. Germline loops: CDR1 SNHLY, CDR2 FYNNEI. This CDR3 has 14 amino acids.

The V and J genes are TRBV14 and TRBJ1-3; D might be TRBD1 (5 bases). Germline V lookup: CDR1 SGHDN, CDR2 FVKESK. This CDR3 is 16 amino acids long. V shed 4 bases and J shed 0 bases, with 13 bases lying between them. The CDR3 coding sequence is TGTGCCAGCAGCCGGGGGGGAGGCATCTCTGGAAACACCATATATTTT. Amino acid sequence: CASSRGGGISGNTIYF. The full variable domain, rest sourced from reference TRBV14 and TRBJ1-3, is EAGVTQFPSHSVIEKGQTVTLRCDPISGHDNLYWYRRVMGKEIKFLLHFVKESKQDESGMPNNRFLAERTGGTYSTLKVQPAELEDSGVYFCASSRGGGISGNTIYFGEGSWLTVV.

The chain uses TRBV9 and TRBJ2-1, with 8 nucleotides matching TRBD2. CDR3 length: 15 amino acids. Germline loops: CDR1 SGDLS, CDR2 YYNGEE. V trimming: 3 bases; J trimming: 6 bases; junction bases outside the gene matches: 8. CDR3: CASSESGSVSNEQFF. The CDR3 DNA sequence: TGTGCCAGCAGCGAAAGCGGGAGCGTCTCCAATGAGCAGTTCTTC. Full variable domain (rest looked up from reference TRBV9 and TRBJ2-1): DSGVTQTPKHLITATGQRVTLRCSPRSGDLSVYWYQQSLDQGLQFLIQYYNGEERAKGNILERFSAQQFPDLHSELNLSSLELGDSALYFCASSESGSVSNEQFFGPGTRLTVL.

This rearrangement joins TRBV19 to TRBJ1-2, with D maybe TRBD1 (5 bases). Germline CDR1 and CDR2: LNHDA and SQIVND (reference sequence). This CDR3 is 14 amino acids long. The ends were cut back, 8 bases at V and 4 bases at J, with 17 bases in the middle. The CDR3 is CASATVGGGYGYTF. The CDR3 DNA follows: TGTGCCAGTGCCACCGTGGGGGGAGGCTATGGCTACACCTTC.

This clone was recorded once. The chain is built from TRBV5-1 and TRBJ2-5; maybe TRBD2 (6 bases). The CDR3 sequence is 16 residues long. The V gene lost 0 bases and the J gene lost 2 bases, with 14 bases spanning the gap. The germline gives CDR1 SGHRS, CDR2 YFSETQ. CDR3 nucleotides: TGCGCCAGCAGCTTGGGGTCGGGACTGGTTCAAGAGACCCAGTACTTC. Amino acid sequence: CASSLGSGLVQETQYF.

This clone was observed a single time. The CDR3 here is CASSPTGNQPQHF. CDR3 nucleotides: TGTGCCAGCAGCCCGACAGGGAATCAGCCCCAGCATTTT. V is TRBV9 and J is TRBJ1-5, with 7 bases matching TRBD1. V gave up 4 bases and J gave up 4 bases; unmatched junction bases: 2. The germline V gene has CDR1 SGDLS and CDR2 YYNGEE. The CDR3 extends over 13 amino acids.

The J gene is TRBJ2-3, the V gene TRBV5-1, with D perhaps matching TRBD2 (6 bases). The CDR3 has 16 residues. Germline V gene sequence: CDR1 SGHRS, CDR2 YFSETQ. Trimming left V 0 bases short and J 1 base short, with 12 bases between. CDR3 sequence: CASSLDRREGTDTQYF. CDR3 bases: TGCGCCAGCAGCTTGGACCGCAGGGAGGGCACAGATACGCAGTATTTT. The entire variable domain, with the rest obtained from reference TRBV5-1 and TRBJ2-3, is as follows: KAGVTQTPRYLIKTRGQQVTLSCSPISGHRSVSWYQQTPGQGLQFLFEYFSETQRNKGNFPGRFSGRQFSNSRSEMNVSTLELGDSALYLCASSLDRREGTDTQYFGPGTRLTVL.

The chain uses TRBV15 and TRBJ2-5; the D gene is possibly TRBD1 (5 bases). CDR1 is LNHNV, CDR2 YYDKDF, per germline (reference sequence). The germline V and J ends were trimmed by 2 bases and 2 bases, with 9 bases remaining between them. This CDR3 has 14 residues. The DNA of the CDR3 is TGTGCCACCAGCAGAAGAAGACAGCAAGAGACCCAGTACTTC. This sequence encodes CATSRRRQQETQYF.

This rearrangement joins TRBV30 to TRBJ2-5; unclear D gene. CDR1 is GTSNPN and CDR2 is SVGIG in the germline V gene (reference sequence). CDR3 length: 13 residues. V was cut by 0 bases and J by 5 bases, with 10 bases left in between. The CDR3 loop reads CAWSVWSSETQYF. CDR3 coding DNA: TGTGCCTGGAGTGTGTGGAGTTCGGAGACCCAGTACTTC.